What follows are 21 T cell receptor beta chains derived from one specimen sequenced in a study of CD8+ T cells in alopecia areata. This sample's treatment: oral pan-JAK inhibitor, 5-10 mg twice daily. cDNA prepared by RNA extraction and subsequent reverse transcription served as the template for sequencing. Profiled with immunoSEQ multiplex PCR; TCRdb holds only in-frame clones, not every one. This sample has about 250,000 clones; roughly 60% occur once, and the top ten carry 0.75% to 0.95%. Material: CD4+ T cells sorted from blood, obtained at approximately week 52, from a patient treated with tofacitinib. These receptor sequences come from a human donor with alopecia areata.

This clone was seen more than once but under ten times. The chain couples TRBV10-3 to TRBJ1-2; 10 bases agree with TRBD1. Trimming at V came to 7 bases and at J to 4 bases, leaving 15 bases not matched to a gene. Germline CDR1 ENHRY, CDR2 SYGVKD. CDR3 length equals 17 residues. This CDR3 is CAITTGTGADSIYGYTF. The CDR3 DNA is TGTGCCATCACTACAGGGACAGGGGCAGATTCTATCTATGGCTACACCTTC.

J is TRBJ2-7 and V is TRBV6-5; D is perhaps TRBD1 or TRBD2 (5 bases each). The V and J ends lost 5 bases and 3 bases respectively, with 14 bases between them. The length of the CDR3 is 14 residues. Germline values: CDR1 MNHEY, CDR2 SVGAGI. The CDR3 coding sequence is TGTGCCAGCAGTGATAGGGACCGGTTCTACGAGCAGTACTTC. It codes for CASSDRDRFYEQYF.

The chain is built from TRBV29-1 and TRBJ2-7, with 8 positions matching TRBD1. V dropped 4 bases and J dropped 7; count of bases not matched to a gene: 6. CDR3 size: 12 residues. In germline, CDR1 is SQVTM, CDR2 ANQGSEA. The CDR3 DNA is TGCAGCGTTGGGACAGGGTTTGCAGAGCAGTACTTC. It codes for CSVGTGFAEQYF.

The chain is built from TRBV11-2 and TRBJ2-2, with a possible D match to TRBD1 (6 bases). Trimming shortened V by 3 bases and J by 6 bases, and 8 bases separated the two germline ends. Germline CDR1 reads SGHAT; CDR2 reads FQNNGV. The CDR3 extends over 13 amino acids. CDR3 residues: CASSFRQAGELFF. In DNA form, the CDR3 reads TGTGCCAGCAGCTTTCGACAGGCCGGGGAGCTGTTTTTT.

In its sample, this clone was seen a few times. The V and J genes are TRBV16 and TRBJ2-7; the match to TRBD1 covers 8 bases. The CDR3 is made up of 13 amino acids. Germline CDR1 is KGHSY and CDR2 is FQNENV. V gave up 4 bases and J gave up 7 bases; unmatched junction bases: 6. The CDR3 reads CASSLIRDREQYF. The CDR3 nucleotides read TGTGCCAGCAGCCTAATCCGGGACAGGGAGCAGTACTTC.

Regarding this clone: This same CDR3 is encoded by further DNA sequences in the sample. The chain recombines TRBV5-1 with TRBJ1-1, with D maybe TRBD1 (6 bases). Germline CDR1 SGHRS, CDR2 YFSETQ. Trimming pared 4 bases from V and 1 base from J, leaving 8 bases between. This CDR3 has 13 amino acids. CDR3 DNA sequence: TGCGCCAGCAGCACGGGACAGAACACTGAAGCTTTCTTT. Its translation is CASSTGQNTEAFF.

This clone was seen once. The chain couples TRBV5-6 to TRBJ2-3; D is possibly TRBD2 (6 bases). The CDR3 sequence is 16 residues long. CDR1 is SGHDT and CDR2 is YYEEEE in the germline V gene. The ends were cut back, 2 bases at V and 4 bases at J, with 17 bases in the middle. CDR3 nucleotide sequence: TGTGCCAGCAGCTTAGCACTAGCTCTGAAAGCAGATACGCAGTATTTT. Translated: CASSLALALKADTQYF. The variable domain in full, with the rest retrieved from reference TRBV5-6 and TRBJ2-3, is DAGVTQSPTHLIKTRGQQVTLRCSPKSGHDTVSWYQQALGQGPQFIFQYYEEEERQRGNFPDRFSGHQFPNYSSELNVNALLLGDSALYLCASSLALALKADTQYFGPGTRLTVL.

The CDR3 coding sequence is TGCGCCAGCAGCTTTAGAACAGAGACGTTGAACACTGAAGCTTTCTTT. Amino acids: CASSFRTETLNTEAFF. The chain recombines TRBV5-1 with TRBJ1-1; D uncertain. This CDR3 contains 16 residues. Trimming left V 2 bases short and J 0 bases short, with 14 bases between. Germline V gives CDR1 SGHRS, CDR2 YFSETQ.

V gene TRBV15 combines with J gene TRBJ1-5, with D uncertain. Trimming pared 0 bases from V and 4 bases from J, leaving 13 bases between. In germline, CDR1 is LNHNV, CDR2 YYDKDF (reference sequence). This CDR3 region has 16 residues. As DNA, the CDR3 is TGTGCCACCAGCAGAGATCCCCAGAGAAAGAATCAGCCCCAGCATTTT. Its translation: CATSRDPQRKNQPQHF.

This clone occurred a few times. The chain uses TRBV6-5 and TRBJ2-5, with D uncertain. The CDR3 extends over 14 amino acids. The V end was cut by 3 bases, the J end by 1 base, with 9 bases between. The germline V gene has CDR1 MNHEY and CDR2 SVGAGI. CDR3 sequence reads: CASSYRGIQETQYF. The CDR3, as DNA: TGTGCCAGCAGTTATCGTGGAATCCAAGAGACCCAGTACTTC.

The V gene is TRBV2, the J gene TRBJ1-6; D is ambiguous. Germline values: CDR1 SNHLY, CDR2 FYNNEI. Trimming took off 2 bases at V and 13 bases at J, with 9 bases between the two ends. The CDR3 spans 12 residues. CDR3 residues: CASSETGRPLHF. In DNA form, the CDR3 reads TGTGCCAGCAGTGAAACGGGCCGGCCCCTCCACTTT. The variable domain in full, with the rest retrieved from reference TRBV2 and TRBJ1-6, is EPEVTQTPSHQVTQMGQEVILRCVPISNHLYFYWYRQILGQKVEFLVSFYNNEISEKSEIFDDQFSVERPDGSNFTLKIRSTKLEDSAMYFCASSETGRPLHFGNGTRLTVT.

The chain carries TRBV27 and TRBJ1-5, with D tentatively TRBD1 (6 bases). CDR3 size: 16 residues. In germline, CDR1 is MNHEY, CDR2 SMNVEV (reference sequence). V dropped 5 bases and J dropped 2 bases, with 16 bases sitting between them. The CDR3 reads CASSPQGARGNQPQHF. CDR3 bases: TGTGCCAGCAGTCCACAGGGTGCCAGGGGCAATCAGCCCCAGCATTTT.

The V and J genes are TRBV9 and TRBJ2-1; 11 positions match TRBD2. The germline CDR1 and CDR2 sequences are SGDLS and YYNGEE. This CDR3 has 14 amino acids. J gave up 5 bases and V 6 bases, and 4 bases lay outside the gene matches. The CDR3 bases are TGTGCCAGCACGCTAGCGGGGGGAGACAATGAGCAGTTCTTC. This translates into CASTLAGGDNEQFF.

The chain is built from TRBV29-1 and TRBJ1-5; D is unclear. The germline CDR1 and CDR2 sequences are SQVTM and ANQGSEA. Trimming shortened V by 6 bases and J by 4 bases, and 13 bases separated the two germline ends. The CDR3 extends over 13 amino acids. The CDR3 protein is CSVAPAQNQPQHF. The CDR3, as DNA: TGCAGCGTCGCCCCCGCGCAGAATCAGCCCCAGCATTTT.

Comment on this clone: Other nucleotide sequences from this sample produce the same CDR3. The chain has TRBV6-1 and TRBJ1-1, with TRBD1 matching 10 bases. V was pared by 6 bases and J by 0 bases, with 1 base of the junction left unmatched. Germline lookup yields CDR1 MNHNS and CDR2 SASEGT. This CDR3 region has 14 residues. The CDR3 here is CASRGTGVNTEAFF. DNA for the CDR3: TGTGCCAGCAGGGGGACAGGGGTGAACACTGAAGCTTTCTTT.

V and J are TRBV4-3 and TRBJ2-7, with a weak D call TRBD1 (7 bases). This CDR3 contains 15 residues. The ends were cut back, 1 base at V and 1 base at J, with 11 bases in the middle. The germline V gene encodes CDR1 LGHNA and CDR2 YSLEER. The CDR3 DNA follows: TGCGCCAGCAGCCAAGTTCAGGGGGGATCCTACGAGCAGTACTTC. Translation: CASSQVQGGSYEQYF.

This chain joins TRBV7-6 and TRBJ1-6; TRBD1 matches at 11 bases. The CDR3 loop spans 17 amino acids. Germline trimming cut 5 bases from V and 7 bases from J; bases unmatched to any gene: 10. Germline lookup yields CDR1 SGHVS and CDR2 FNYEAQ. The CDR3 region has the DNA TGTGCCAGCAGCACAGAGCCCGGACAGGGGGCGAATTCACCCCTCCACTTT. Its translation is CASSTEPGQGANSPLHF.

The chain carries TRBV23-1 and TRBJ1-1; possible D gene TRBD1, 6 bases. TRBV23-1 carries the ORF label, with uncertain function. V was pared by 6 bases and J by 1 base, with 18 bases between. The CDR3 contains 16 residues. The CDR3 coding sequence is TGCGCCAGCAGCCTGAAACGTAGACAGGAGAACACTGAAGCTTTCTTT. The encoded protein is CASSLKRRQENTEAFF.

The chain employs TRBV4-2 and TRBJ2-2; D is uncertain. This CDR3 comprises 14 residues. Germline V gene sequence: CDR1 LGHNA, CDR2 YNFKEQ. Between the trimmed V and J ends, which lost 1 base and 4 bases, there was a span of 7 bases. The CDR3 spells CASSQGVGTGELFF. CDR3 DNA sequence: TGTGCCAGCAGCCAAGGGGTGGGCACCGGGGAGCTGTTTTTT.

This clone was seen more than once but under ten times. The chain links TRBV27 to TRBJ1-4, with D maybe TRBD1 (5 bases). Deletions cut 9 bases from V and 7 bases from J, with 12 bases between. The CDR3 has 12 amino acids. The germline V gene has CDR1 MNHEY and CDR2 SMNVEV (reference sequence). CDR3 in DNA: TGTGCCAGTAAACAAGGGACTGAAAAACTGTTTTTT. Its protein product is CASKQGTEKLFF. The full variable domain, rest sourced from reference TRBV27 and TRBJ1-4, is EAQVTQNPRYLITVTGKKLTVTCSQNMNHEYMSWYRQDPGLGLRQIYYSMNVEVTDKGDVPEGYKVSRKEKRNFPLILESPSPNQTSLYFCASKQGTEKLFFGSGTQLSVL.

V usage is TRBV7-9 and J usage is TRBJ1-2, with D possibly being TRBD1 (5 bases). The CDR3 contains 13 residues. Trimming pared 0 bases from V and 6 bases from J, leaving 8 bases between. CDR1 is SEHNR, CDR2 FQNEAQ, per germline (reference sequence). CDR3 sequence: CASSLAGGHGYTF. DNA of the CDR3: TGTGCCAGCAGCTTAGCGGGGGGTCATGGCTACACCTTC.